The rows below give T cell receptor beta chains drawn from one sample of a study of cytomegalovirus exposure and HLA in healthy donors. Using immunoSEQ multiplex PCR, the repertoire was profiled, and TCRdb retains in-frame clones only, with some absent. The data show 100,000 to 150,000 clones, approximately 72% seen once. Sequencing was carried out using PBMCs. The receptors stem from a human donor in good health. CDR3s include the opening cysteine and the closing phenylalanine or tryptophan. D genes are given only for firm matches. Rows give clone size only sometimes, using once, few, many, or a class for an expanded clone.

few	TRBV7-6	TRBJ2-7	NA	TGTGCCAGCAGCGACGACATCTACGAGCAGTACTTC	CASSDDIYEQYF
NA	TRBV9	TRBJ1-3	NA	TGTGCCAGCAGCGTAGCGGCAGGTCGCTCTGGAAACACCATATATTTT	CASSVAAGRSGNTIYF
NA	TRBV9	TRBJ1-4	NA	TGTGCCAGCAGCCTCATGGCCGAAAATGAAAAACTGTTTTTT	CASSLMAENEKLFF
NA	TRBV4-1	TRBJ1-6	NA	TGCGCCAGCAGCCAACTACAGGACTACAATTCACCCCTCCACTTT	CASSQLQDYNSPLHF
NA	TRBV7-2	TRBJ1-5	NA	TGTGCCAGCAGCTCGACTCGAGGGAGCAATCAGCCCCAGCATTTT	CASSSTRGSNQPQHF
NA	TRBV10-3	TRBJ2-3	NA	TGTGCCATCCTTGCGGCAGGGTTTGCAGATACGCAGTATTTT	CAILAAGFADTQYF
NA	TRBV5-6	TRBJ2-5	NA	TGTGCCAGCAGGTCCACCATACTAAGCCAAGAGACCCAGTACTTC	CASRSTILSQETQYF
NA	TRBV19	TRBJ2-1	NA	TGTGCCAGTAGTACTAGCGCCTCCTACAATGAGCAGTTCTTC	CASSTSASYNEQFF
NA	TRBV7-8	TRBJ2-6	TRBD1	TGTGCCAGCAGCCCCCGACAGGGGAGAAGGGGGCTCTCTGGGGCCAACGTCCTGACTTTC	CASSPRQGRRGLSGANVLTF
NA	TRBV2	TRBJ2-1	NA	TGTGCCAGCAGCCAAGGGGGGGGAGTAGGCTATGAGCAGTTCTTC	CASSQGGGVGYEQFF
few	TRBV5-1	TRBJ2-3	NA	TGCGCCAGCAGCACAACCCCCACAGATACGCAGTATTTT	CASSTTPTDTQYF
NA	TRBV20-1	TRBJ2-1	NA	TGCAGTGCTAGAGCGGGTACTGAGCAGTTCTTC	CSARAGTEQFF
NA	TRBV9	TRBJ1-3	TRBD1	TGTGCCAGCAGCGTTGGTGGGACAGGGCACTCTGGAAACACCATATATTTT	CASSVGGTGHSGNTIYF
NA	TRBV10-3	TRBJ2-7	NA	TGTGCCATCAGTGAGGGCAGGGTAGGGACCTACGAGCAGTACTTC	CAISEGRVGTYEQYF
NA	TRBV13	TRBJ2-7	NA	TGTGCCAGCAGCTTCGGCAGGGGCTACGAGCAGTACTTC	CASSFGRGYEQYF
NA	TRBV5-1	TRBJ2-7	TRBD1	TGCGCCAGCAGCTTGAGTGGGACAGGAGTCTCGTTCGAGCAGTACTTC	CASSLSGTGVSFEQYF
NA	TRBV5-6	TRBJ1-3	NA	TGTGCCAGCAGCTGGGAGCGGCAGACTGGAAACACCATATATTTT	CASSWERQTGNTIYF
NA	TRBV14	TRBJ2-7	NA	TGTGCCAGCAGCCTCGGGTACGAGCAGTACTTC	CASSLGYEQYF
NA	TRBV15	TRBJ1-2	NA	TGTGCCACAGAGGGGGGGGATAACTATGGCTACACCTTC	CATEGGDNYGYTF
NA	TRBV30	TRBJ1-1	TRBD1	TGTGCCTGGATTGACAGGGGTGGAACTGAAGCTTTCTTT	CAWIDRGGTEAFF
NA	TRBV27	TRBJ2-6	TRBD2	TGTGCCAGCAGTCTAGTTCGGACTAGCGTACCCTCTGGGGCCAACGTCCTGACTTTC	CASSLVRTSVPSGANVLTF
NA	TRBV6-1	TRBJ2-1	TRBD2	TGTGCCAGCAAATTTAGGACTAGCGAATACAATGAGCAGTTCTTC	CASKFRTSEYNEQFF
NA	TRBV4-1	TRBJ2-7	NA	TGCGCCAGCAGCCCCCGGGCAGGAGGGTACTACGGGCAGTACTTC	CASSPRAGGYYGQYF
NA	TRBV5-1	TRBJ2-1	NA	TGCGCCAGCAGCTTGGGGACTTCCAATGAGCAGTTCTTC	CASSLGTSNEQFF
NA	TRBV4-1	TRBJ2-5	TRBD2	TGCGCCAGCAGCCAAGGCGGGGGGGCGGGAGAGACCCAGTACTTC	CASSQGGGAGETQYF
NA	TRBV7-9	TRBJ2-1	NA	TGTGCCAGCGTCCTAGGCGGCAACTACAATGAGCAGTTCTTC	CASVLGGNYNEQFF
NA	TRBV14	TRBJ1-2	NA	TGTGCCAGCAGCCAAGTCGCAGTCTATGGCTACACCTTC	CASSQVAVYGYTF
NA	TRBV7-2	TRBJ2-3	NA	TGTGCCAGCAGCTTAGTTCTAGGACTCCGCACAGATACGCAGTATTTT	CASSLVLGLRTDTQYF
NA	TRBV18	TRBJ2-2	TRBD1	TGTGCCAGCTCGCTACAGGGGGCTCCGAACACCGGGGAGCTGTTTTTT	CASSLQGAPNTGELFF
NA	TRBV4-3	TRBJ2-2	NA	TGCGCCAGCAGCCAAGAATTCTATAACCGAGGGCTGTTTTTT	CASSQEFYNRGLFF
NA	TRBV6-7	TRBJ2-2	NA	TGTGCCAGCAGTTACGCTCGAGCCACAGGGACCATTCCTGAGAACACCGGGGAGCTGTTTTTT	CASSYARATGTIPENTGELFF
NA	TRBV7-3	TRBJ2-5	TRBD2	TGTGCCAGCAGCCCGAGTGCGGGAGGAGAGACCCAGTACTTC	CASSPSAGGETQYF
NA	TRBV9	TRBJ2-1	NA	TGTGCCAGCAGCGTAGATCCGGGCGGGCTGAATCCTTACAATGAGCAGTTCTTC	CASSVDPGGLNPYNEQFF
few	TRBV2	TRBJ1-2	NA	TGTGCCAGCAGACAACCTGACTTTACGGTGGACTGGGGCTACACCTTC	CASRQPDFTVDWGYTF
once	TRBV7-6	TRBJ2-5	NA	TGTGCCAGCAGCTTAGAGTTCCAGGGTTGGGAGACCCAGTACTTC	CASSLEFQGWETQYF
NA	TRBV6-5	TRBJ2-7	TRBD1	TGTGCCAGCAGTCCGAGACAGGGGTTCATTTACGAGCAGTACTTC	CASSPRQGFIYEQYF
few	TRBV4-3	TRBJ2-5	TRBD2	TGCGCCAGCAGCCAAAGCCTAGCGGGAGCCTGGGCCCAGTACTTC	CASSQSLAGAWAQYF
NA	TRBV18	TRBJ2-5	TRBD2	TGTGCCAGCTCCCTCCGGGGAGGGGAGGAGACCCAGTACTTC	CASSLRGGEETQYF
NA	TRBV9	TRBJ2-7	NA	TGTGCCAGCAGCCGATCGGGGACTCCTGGGTCGGAGCAGTACTTC	CASSRSGTPGSEQYF
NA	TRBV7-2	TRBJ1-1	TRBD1	TGTGCCAGCAGCTTAGCCCCGTTGGGGGGACAGACTTATGGAGCTTTCTTT	CASSLAPLGGQTYGAFF
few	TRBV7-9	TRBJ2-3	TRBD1	TGTTCCAGCAGCTTCGACCGAGGGGAGGGACAGGGTCGCACAGATACGCAGTATTTT	CSSSFDRGEGQGRTDTQYF
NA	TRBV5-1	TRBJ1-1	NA	TGCGCCAGCAGCTTGGTGCGGTCCCGGGGGAACACTGAAGCTTTCTTT	CASSLVRSRGNTEAFF
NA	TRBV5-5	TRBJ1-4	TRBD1	TGTGCCAGCAGCCTGTGGACAGGCGAAAAACTGTTTTTT	CASSLWTGEKLFF
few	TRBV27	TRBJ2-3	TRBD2	TGTGCCAGCAGTTCGCCGGCTAGCGGGAGTTGGAGCACAGATACGCAGTATTTT	CASSSPASGSWSTDTQYF
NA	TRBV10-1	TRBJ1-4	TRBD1	TGCGCCAGCAGGACTCGGACAGGTGGATGTGAAAAACTGTTTTTT	CASRTRTGGCEKLFF
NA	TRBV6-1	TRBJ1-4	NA	TGTGCCAGCAGTCCCCAGGCAGGGCGGGAAAAACTGTTTTTT	CASSPQAGREKLFF
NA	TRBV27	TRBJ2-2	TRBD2	TGTGCCAGCAGTATAACCGGGACTATGAACACCGGGGAGCTGTTTTTT	CASSITGTMNTGELFF
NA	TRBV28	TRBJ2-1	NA	TGTGCCAGCAGTTCCCGTGTTAACTACATAAAACGAAATGAGCAGTTCTTC	CASSSRVNYIKRNEQFF
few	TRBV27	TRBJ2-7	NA	TGTGCCAGCAGTTTATCGATGACTAGGGTAAGGTACGAGCAGTACTTC	CASSLSMTRVRYEQYF
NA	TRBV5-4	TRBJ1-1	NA	TGTGCCAGCAGCTTGGGTAGAGAGAACACTGAAGCTTTCTTT	CASSLGRENTEAFF